These 12 T cell receptor beta chains came from one sample sequenced in a study of yellow fever vaccine responses in identical twins. TCRdb fed the RT-PCR reads into MiXCR, producing one record per CDR3 protein. The table lists some 1,300 distinct CDR3 sequences, 80% of them singletons, with roughly 24% in the top ten. The source material was T cells from blood (PBMCs), unsorted or a sorted subset (not recorded which), sampled before or after yellow fever vaccination (not recorded which). These receptors were collected from a female donor who received the yellow fever vaccine.

This clonotype has more than one count but fewer than ten. V is TRBV10-1 and J is TRBJ1-1; 8 nucleotides agree with TRBD1. The V segment lost 0 bases and the J segment 4 bases; nucleotides outside the gene matches: 4. Per the germline V gene, CDR1 is WNHNN and CDR2 is SYGVQD (reference sequence). There are 15 residues in the CDR3. This chain's CDR3 is CASSESGTGGTEAFF. CDR3 sequence (DNA): TGCGCCAGCAGTGAGTCTGGCACAGGGGGCACTGAAGCTTTCTTT.

V and J are TRBV11-3 and TRBJ2-2; 10 bases fit TRBD2. Germline loops: CDR1 SGHNT, CDR2 YENEEA. J lost 1 base, V lost 8 bases, and 4 bases had no gene match. The CDR3 spans 15 residues. CDR3 DNA sequence: TGTGCCAGCCGCCGGACTAGCGGGAACACCGGGGAGCTGTTTTTT. Translated, it gives CASRRTSGNTGELFF.

The CDR3 loop is CASSYGQVYEQYV. The CDR3, as DNA: TGTGCCAGCAGTTACGGCCAGGTCTACGAGCAGTACGTC. The rearrangement joins TRBV6-2 or TRBV6-3 to TRBJ2-7, with D hard to call. The V gene's germline CDR1 is MNHEY and CDR2 SVGEGT. The CDR3 extends over 13 amino acids. Deletions cut 2 bases from V and 3 bases from J, with 8 bases between.

V gene TRBV15 combines with J gene TRBJ2-7; D perhaps matches TRBD1 (5 bases). The CDR3 runs 13 residues. The V and J ends lost 3 bases and 7 bases respectively, with 13 bases between them. Germline assignment: CDR1 LNHNV and CDR2 YYDKDF (reference sequence). The DNA of the CDR3 is TGTGCCACCAGCAGGTCAGGGTTTTCTGAGCAGTACTTC. Residues: CATSRSGFSEQYF.

The chain recombines TRBV30 with TRBJ1-1; D is unclear. This CDR3 contains 13 residues. Trimming cost V 0 bases and J 2 bases, with 7 bases left between them. Germline V gene data show CDR1 as GTSNPN and CDR2 as SVGIG (reference sequence). CDR3 nucleotide sequence: TGTGCCTGGAGTGTTCACCGTAACACTGAAGCTTTCTTT. Protein sequence: CAWSVHRNTEAFF.

DNA for the CDR3: TGCGCCAGCAGCCATAGACTAGCCACGTACAATGAGCAGTTCTTC. This codes for CASSHRLATYNEQFF. The chain is built from TRBV5-1 and TRBJ2-1, with 7 positions matching TRBD2. CDR3 length equals 15 residues. J was trimmed by 4 bases and V by 4 bases; bases with no gene match: 8. In germline, CDR1 is SGHRS, CDR2 YFSETQ.

J is TRBJ1-2 and V is TRBV7-9, with D possibly being TRBD1 (5 bases). Germline CDR1 is SEHNR and CDR2 is FQNEAQ (reference sequence). The CDR3 is 13 amino acids. V was trimmed by 5 bases and J by 4 bases, leaving 11 bases between them. The CDR3 bases are TGTGCCAGCAGCAATCAGGGAAGCTATGGCTACACCTTC. Protein sequence: CASSNQGSYGYTF.

This sequence joins TRBV10-3 and TRBJ2-1; 7 bases map to TRBD2. The CDR3 runs to 18 residues. Germline V gives CDR1 ENHRY, CDR2 SYGVKD. The trim removed 0 bases at V and 4 bases at J, leaving 12 bases unmatched. This CDR3 is CAISESSLSSGLYNEQFF. The CDR3 DNA reads as TGTGCCATCAGTGAGTCTAGTCTTTCTAGCGGCCTTTACAATGAGCAGTTCTTC.

CDR3 amino acids: CASTYGERADAFF. The DNA for the CDR3 is TGTGCCAGCACCTACGGGGAGCGGGCGGATGCTTTCTTT. V is TRBV6-1 and J is TRBJ1-1; D is uncertain. Trimming removed 7 bases from V and 11 bases from J, with 20 bases in between. This CDR3 spans 13 amino acids. Germline assignment: CDR1 MNHNS and CDR2 SASEGT.

The chain is built from TRBV12-3 or TRBV12-4 and TRBJ1-2, with D uncertain. This CDR3 spans 11 amino acids. V was shortened by 2 bases and J by 5 bases, with 3 bases between the two germline ends. The CDR3 nucleotides are TGTGCCAGCAGTTTAAAGTATGGCTACACCTTC. Its translation: CASSLKYGYTF.

The CDR3 spells CAWSVPSGRGVYGYTF. The CDR3 nucleotides are TGTGCCTGGAGTGTACCCTCGGGGAGGGGGGTTTATGGCTACACCTTC. The chain employs TRBV30 and TRBJ1-2, with D perhaps TRBD1 (6 bases). Trimming took off 0 bases at V and 5 bases at J, with 19 bases between the two ends. Germline V gene data show CDR1 as GTSNPN and CDR2 as SVGIG (reference sequence). The CDR3 extends over 16 amino acids.

V and J are TRBV5-6 and TRBJ1-1; tentative D call: TRBD1 (5 bases). CDR1 and CDR2 (germline): SGHDT, YYEEEE. This CDR3 is built from 11 residues. Trimming pared 3 bases from V and 8 bases from J, leaving 8 bases between. CDR3: CASSWGKEAFF. The CDR3 DNA sequence: TGTGCCAGCAGCTGGGGGAAAGAAGCTTTCTTT.